The 27 T cell receptor beta chains below were found in one sample sequenced in a study of blood T cell repertoires in COVID-19. The protocol was immunoSEQ multiplex PCR, while the TCRdb copy is restricted to in-frame clones and leaves out a portion. The profile covers about 320,000 clones, with about nine tenths appearing a single time and more than 9% taken by the ten largest. Input material: PBMCs or T cells enriched from blood (not recorded which). The origin of the receptors is a woman under 30 who had recovered from COVID-19.

In this sample, this clone turned up once. This chain uses TRBV28 with TRBJ2-5; D is perhaps TRBD1 (5 bases). CDR1 is MDHEN, CDR2 SYDVKM, per germline. V was clipped by 5 bases and J by 5 bases, with 12 bases between them. The CDR3 has 13 amino acids. The DNA for the CDR3 is TGTGCCAGCAGTGCACAGGTACCCGAGACCCAGTACTTC. Translated: CASSAQVPETQYF.

The V call is TRBV25-1, the J call TRBJ2-7; 12 bases are shared with TRBD1. V lost 7 bases and J lost 3; bases outside the gene matches: 7. In germline, CDR1 is MGHDK, CDR2 SYGVNS. The CDR3 spans 15 residues. The CDR3 protein is CASTGGQGAHYEQYF. CDR3 coding DNA: TGTGCCAGCACCGGGGGACAGGGGGCCCACTACGAGCAGTACTTC.

The V call is TRBV24-1, the J call TRBJ2-3, with 9 bases that match TRBD1. Germline V lookup: CDR1 KGHDR, CDR2 SFDVKD. The CDR3 has 17 amino acids. The V and J ends lost 3 bases and 2 bases, in that order; junction bases with no gene match: 8. CDR3 DNA sequence: TGTGCCACCAGTGATCCGGGACAGGGAAGGGACACAGATACGCAGTATTTT. It is translated as CATSDPGQGRDTDTQYF.

The V and J genes are TRBV3-1 (or the pseudogene TRBV3-2) and TRBJ2-1; 8 bases are shared with TRBD2. Trimming at V came to 4 bases and at J to 5 bases, leaving 13 bases not matched to a gene. CDR3 length equals 17 residues. Germline V gene sequence: CDR1 LGHDT, CDR2 YNNKEL (reference sequence). The CDR3 sequence is CASSLILSGSSHNEQFF. Written as DNA, the CDR3 is TGTGCCAGCAGCCTCATCCTAAGCGGGAGCAGTCACAATGAGCAGTTCTTC.

The chain joins TRBV6-1 to TRBJ1-5; 8 nucleotides align to TRBD1. The CDR3 runs to 16 residues. Germline V gene data show CDR1 as MNHNS and CDR2 as SASEGT. Germline trimming cut 1 base from V and 3 bases from J; bases unmatched to any gene: 5. Here the CDR3 reads CASSEGPRGLNQPQHF. The CDR3 nucleotides are TGTGCCAGCAGTGAAGGGCCCAGGGGGCTCAATCAGCCCCAGCATTTT.

This clone was detected only a few times. The rearrangement joins TRBV19 to TRBJ2-7, with TRBD1 matching over 8 bases. Germline-derived CDR1 and CDR2 are LNHDA and SQIVND (reference sequence). The CDR3 has 14 residues. The V segment lost 5 bases and the J segment 4 bases; nucleotides outside the gene matches: 7. CDR3 in amino acids: CASSPRQGKYEQYF. The CDR3 region has the DNA TGTGCCAGTAGTCCTAGACAGGGGAAATACGAGCAGTACTTC.

V is TRBV28 and J is TRBJ1-6; no clear D gene. Trimming removed 4 bases from V and 7 bases from J, with 5 bases in between. Germline lookup yields CDR1 MDHEN and CDR2 SYDVKM. The CDR3 has 12 amino acids. The DNA of the CDR3 is TGTGCCAGCAGTTCCCAAAATTCACCCCTCCACTTT. Protein product: CASSSQNSPLHF.

The chain is built from TRBV19 and TRBJ1-5; D gene ambiguous. CDR1 is LNHDA, CDR2 SQIVND, per germline (reference sequence). The V end lost 4 bases, the J end lost 3 bases, and 7 bases lay between the germline ends. This CDR3 region has 13 residues. DNA for the CDR3: TGTGCCAGTAGTAAACGGGACAATCAGCCCCAGCATTTT. Amino acids: CASSKRDNQPQHF.

V gene TRBV29-1 combines with J gene TRBJ1-3; 8 nucleotides agree with TRBD1. This CDR3 has 13 residues. Looked up from germline, CDR1 is SQVTM and CDR2 is ANQGSEA. Trimming took 5 bases from V and 2 from J; bases not matched to a gene: 2. The CDR3 DNA is TGCAGCGTTCTGACAGGGGCTGGAAACACCATATATTTT. Its translation: CSVLTGAGNTIYF.

This chain links TRBV28 with TRBJ2-7; D is ambiguous. V was shortened by 2 bases and J by 3 bases, with 14 bases between the two germline ends. Germline V CDR1 and CDR2: MDHEN, SYDVKM. The CDR3 is 15 residues long. This CDR3 is CASSLLPSTGYEQYF. As DNA, the CDR3 is TGTGCCAGCAGTTTACTCCCATCGACGGGCTACGAGCAGTACTTC.

The chain has TRBV30 and TRBJ2-7; D is unresolved. Per the germline V gene, CDR1 is GTSNPN and CDR2 is SVGIG (reference sequence). This CDR3 has 11 amino acids. V was shortened by 1 base and J by 3 bases, with 4 bases between the two germline ends. In nucleotides, the CDR3 is TGTGCCTGGAGTGCAGACTACGAGCAGTACTTC. Its protein product is CAWSADYEQYF.

The gene calls are TRBV5-1 and TRBJ2-5, with D possibly TRBD2 on 6 matching bases. The CDR3 sequence is 14 residues long. Germline V gives CDR1 SGHRS, CDR2 YFSETQ. V was shortened by 3 bases and J by 4 bases, with 13 bases between the two germline ends. The CDR3 DNA sequence: TGCGCCAGCAGCTCCCCATCCGGGGGAGAGACCCAGTACTTC. Translated: CASSSPSGGETQYF.

J is TRBJ2-7 and V is TRBV5-1; TRBD2 matches 10 bases. This CDR3 has 15 amino acids. Looked up from germline, CDR1 is SGHRS and CDR2 is YFSETQ. V lost 4 bases, J lost 3 bases, and 7 bases stayed unmatched. The CDR3 region is CASSPGTSVFYEQYF. Written as DNA, the CDR3 is TGCGCCAGCAGCCCCGGGACTAGCGTTTTCTACGAGCAGTACTTC.

This clone was picked up many times. The gene calls are TRBV24-1 and TRBJ2-2; 8 positions agree with TRBD1. The CDR3 has 15 amino acids. The germline CDR1 and CDR2 sequences are KGHDR and SFDVKD. After removal of 3 bases from V and 3 bases from J, the junction contained 2 bases not matched to a gene. CDR3 sequence reads: CATSDGGQDTGELFF. For the CDR3, the DNA is TGTGCCACCAGTGATGGGGGACAGGACACCGGGGAGCTGTTTTTT.

The rearrangement links TRBV10-2 to TRBJ1-3; a weak D match, TRBD1 (5 bases). This CDR3 contains 15 residues. CDR1 and CDR2 (germline): WSHSY, SAAADI. V lost 1 base and J lost 2, with 9 bases in between. CDR3 nucleotide sequence: TGCGCCAGCAGTGAGTTGGCAGGGACTGGAAACACCATATATTTT. It specifies CASSELAGTGNTIYF.

This sequence joins TRBV11-2 and TRBJ2-7, with a possible D match to TRBD1 (6 bases). The length of the CDR3 is 14 residues. Germline values: CDR1 SGHAT, CDR2 FQNNGV. V gave up 1 base and J gave up 2 bases, with 9 bases separating them. The chain's CDR3 is CASSLVRDTYEQYF. The CDR3 DNA reads TGTGCCAGCAGCTTAGTTAGGGACACCTACGAGCAGTACTTC.

This chain connects TRBV9 to TRBJ2-5; 9 nucleotides align to TRBD2. Per the germline V gene, CDR1 is SGDLS and CDR2 is YYNGEE. This CDR3 spans 15 amino acids. The V and J ends lost 3 bases and 2 bases, in that order; junction bases with no gene match: 5. CDR3 nucleotide sequence: TGTGCCAGCAGCGCCTTTAGCGGGAGTCAAGAGACCCAGTACTTC. The encoded protein is CASSAFSGSQETQYF. Using reference TRBV9 and TRBJ2-5 for the parts outside the CDR3, the full variable domain is DSGVTQTPKHLITATGQRVTLRCSPRSGDLSVYWYQQSLDQGLQFLIQYYNGEERAKGNILERFSAQQFPDLHSELNLSSLELGDSALYFCASSAFSGSQETQYFGPGTRLLVL.

The chain employs TRBV5-4 and TRBJ2-7; D is perhaps TRBD2 (5 bases). Trimming pared 4 bases from V and 1 base from J, leaving 9 bases between. Germline V gives CDR1 SGHNT, CDR2 YYREEE (reference sequence). The CDR3 runs 13 residues. For the CDR3, the DNA is TGTGCCAGCAGCGTCGGAGGATCCTACGAGCAGTACTTC. Translation gives CASSVGGSYEQYF. Supplemented by reference TRBV5-4 and TRBJ2-7, the full variable domain reads ETGVTQSPTHLIKTRGQQVTLRCSSQSGHNTVSWYQQALGQGPQFIFQYYREEENGRGNFPPRFSGLQFPNYSSELNVNALELDDSALYLCASSVGGSYEQYFGPGTRLTVT.

The J gene is TRBJ1-2, the V gene TRBV12-3 or TRBV12-4; a possible D gene is TRBD1 (6 bases). V gave up 5 bases and J gave up 8 bases, with 15 bases separating them. The CDR3 is made up of 13 amino acids. The DNA for the CDR3 is TGTGCCAGCAGTCCAAGGACAGTGGGGGGCTACACCTTC. Amino acid sequence: CASSPRTVGGYTF.

This sequence joins TRBV6-5 and TRBJ2-1; possibly TRBD1 for D (6 bases). V was pared by 6 bases and J by 9 bases, with 15 bases between. Germline V gives CDR1 MNHEY, CDR2 SVGAGI. The CDR3 has 13 residues. The CDR3 nucleotides read TGTGCCAGCAGAGACCAGGGGATCGGTGAGCAGTTCTTC. This translates into CASRDQGIGEQFF.

The chain joins TRBV19 to TRBJ2-1; 10 bases map to TRBD2. The germline V gene has CDR1 LNHDA and CDR2 SQIVND (reference sequence). The length of the CDR3 is 15 residues. Trimming took 1 base from V and 10 from J; bases not matched to a gene: 7. As DNA, the CDR3 is TGTGCCAGTAGTATAGGGGTAGCGGGAGGACGCGAGCAGTTCTTC. Protein sequence: CASSIGVAGGREQFF.

This chain uses TRBV27 with TRBJ2-7; 9 positions match TRBD1. The CDR3 contains 14 residues. CDR1 and CDR2 from the germline V gene are MNHEY and SMNVEV (reference sequence). V shed 4 bases and J 3 bases; nucleotides not matched to a gene: 4. The CDR3 here is CASSSLTGGYEQYF. The DNA for the CDR3 is TGTGCCAGCAGTTCCTTGACAGGGGGCTACGAGCAGTACTTC.

The chain employs TRBV12-3 or TRBV12-4 and TRBJ2-7; D uncertain. This CDR3 is 11 amino acids long. The ends were cut back, 4 bases at V and 3 bases at J, with 4 bases in the middle. DNA of the CDR3: TGTGCCAGCAGTTCGTACTACGAGCAGTACTTC. Residues: CASSSYYEQYF.

Concerning this clone itself: Other nucleotide sequences in the sample specify the same CDR3. This rearrangement joins TRBV4-1 to TRBJ1-1; weak D call: TRBD1 (6 bases). This CDR3 is built from 14 residues. V was clipped by 4 bases and J by 1 base, with 10 bases between them. The germline V gene encodes CDR1 MGHRA and CDR2 YSYEKL. The CDR3 nucleotides are TGCGCCAGCAGCCGAGGGGGGGCGAACACTGAAGCTTTCTTT. Protein sequence: CASSRGGANTEAFF.

The CDR3 loop is CASSLGRGRGYKGVTEAFF. Here the CDR3 DNA reads TGTGCCAGCAGCTTAGGCAGGGGGCGTGGATACAAAGGAGTTACGGAAGCTTTCTTT. The chain employs TRBV11-2 and TRBJ1-1; 8 bases are shared with TRBD1. V dropped 1 base and J dropped 8; count of bases not matched to a gene: 21. The CDR3 totals 19 residues. Germline CDR1 and CDR2: SGHAT and FQNNGV.

In its sample, this clone was seen once. V is TRBV7-8 and J is TRBJ2-7; D is undetermined. This CDR3 is 13 amino acids long. Germline V CDR1 and CDR2: SGHVS, FQNEAQ. V was trimmed by 1 base and J by 6 bases, leaving 10 bases between them. The CDR3 loop reads CASSLDGLGEQYF. CDR3 DNA sequence: TGTGCCAGCAGCTTAGACGGGTTGGGCGAGCAGTACTTC. The variable domain in full, completed from reference TRBV7-8 and TRBJ2-7, reads GAGVSQSPRYKVAKRGQDVALRCDPISGHVSLFWYQQALGQGPEFLTYFQNEAQLDKSGLPSDRFFAERPEGSVSTLKIQRTQQEDSAVYLCASSLDGLGEQYFGPGTRLTVT.

The sample holds one count of this clone. This specimen includes other DNA sequences encoding the same CDR3. The J gene is TRBJ1-2, the V gene TRBV3-1 (or the pseudogene TRBV3-2); D call uncertain. V was trimmed by 1 base and J by 6 bases, leaving 6 bases between them. Germline CDR1 LGHDT, CDR2 YNNKEL (reference sequence). The CDR3 length is 12 residues. CDR3 residues: CASSQGENGYTF. The CDR3 DNA reads TGTGCCAGCAGCCAAGGGGAGAATGGCTACACCTTC.